What follows are 31 T cell receptor beta chains derived from one specimen sequenced in a study of T cells expressing NK-cell markers. TCRdb re-analyzed the 5' RACE reads; it lists each CDR3 protein once, without DNA. The sample holds 300,000 to 500,000 distinct CDR3 sequences. The sequenced sample consisted of blood T cells: a sorted CD56 or NKG2C T cell subset, CD4+ or CD8+ T cells, or bulk PBMC T cells (not recorded which). The receptors were sampled from a woman in her forties or fifties in good health.

The gene calls are TRBV11-2 and TRBJ2-3; the D call of TRBD2 rests on TCRdb alone, since no DNA is present to check it. Looked up from germline, CDR1 is SGHAT and CDR2 is FQNNGV. There are 13 residues in the CDR3. CDR3: CASSFLAGDTQYF.

The CDR3 region is CASSSGLAGPTQYF. The chain uses TRBV7-2 and TRBJ2-3; the D call from TCRdb, TRBD2, cannot be confirmed without DNA. Per germline, CDR1 SGHTA and CDR2 FQGNSA. This CDR3 has 14 residues.

The genes are TRBV6-5 and TRBJ2-5; no DNA is available, so the TRBD1 call from TCRdb remains unchecked. CDR1 and CDR2 from the germline V gene are MNHEY and SVGAGI. There are 15 residues in the CDR3. The chain's CDR3 is CASGRDRGRQETQYF.

V gene TRBV6-6 combines with J gene TRBJ1-3; TCRdb's D call of TRBD1 is untestable without DNA. This CDR3 has 16 amino acids. Per germline, CDR1 MNHNY and CDR2 SVGAGI (reference sequence). The CDR3: CASSYSPVQGRNTIYF.

The chain recombines TRBV5-1 with TRBJ1-1; TCRdb returns TRBD1, unconfirmable since there is no DNA. Germline V lookup: CDR1 SGHRS, CDR2 YFSETQ. The CDR3 sequence is 17 residues long. The CDR3: CASSLVGTGVGYTEAFF. Complete variable domain (other parts from reference TRBV5-1 and TRBJ1-1): KAGVTQTPRYLIKTRGQQVTLSCSPISGHRSVSWYQQTPGQGLQFLFEYFSETQRNKGNFPGRFSGRQFSNSRSEMNVSTLELGDSALYLCASSLVGTGVGYTEAFFGQGTRLTVV.

The genes are TRBV12-3 or TRBV12-4 and TRBJ2-3. CDR3 length: 13 residues. The CDR3 spells CASTQSGELTQYF.

The chain employs TRBV7-9 and TRBJ2-7. The length of the CDR3 is 13 residues. Germline assignment: CDR1 SEHNR and CDR2 FQNEAQ (reference sequence). CDR3 residues: CASSLGSYGEQYF.

J is TRBJ1-6 and V is TRBV25-1; TCRdb picks TRBD1, but there is no DNA to check that call. CDR1 MGHDK and CDR2 SYGVNS come from the germline V gene. This CDR3 contains 14 residues. CDR3 sequence: CASRQQGPNSPLHF.

The J gene is TRBJ1-1, the V gene TRBV12-3 or TRBV12-4; the TCRdb call, TRBD1, lacks DNA for checking. The CDR3 covers 14 residues. The CDR3 spells CASSYRLMNTEAFF.

The rearrangement links TRBV7-9 to TRBJ1-2; TCRdb's D call of TRBD1 is untestable without DNA. Germline assignment: CDR1 SEHNR and CDR2 FQNEAQ (reference sequence). The CDR3 length is 14 residues. The CDR3 protein is CASSLRDHGWGYTF.

J is TRBJ2-3 and V is TRBV24-1; TCRdb calls TRBD1, which cannot be checked without DNA. Germline loops: CDR1 KGHDR, CDR2 SFDVKD. This CDR3 spans 14 amino acids. The CDR3 sequence: CATRRGPSTDTQYF.

The chain couples TRBV7-2 to TRBJ1-4; TCRdb's D call, TRBD1, is unchecked because there is no DNA. Germline CDR1 SGHTA, CDR2 FQGNSA. This CDR3 is built from 15 residues. CDR3 residues: CASSRAGQGNEKLFF.

The V call is TRBV6-5, the J call TRBJ2-3; TCRdb returns TRBD1, unconfirmable since there is no DNA. CDR3 length: 15 residues. Germline V gene lookup returns CDR1 MNHEY and CDR2 SVGAGI. The CDR3 sequence is CASTRQGASTDTQYF.

V usage is TRBV27 and J usage is TRBJ1-5; TCRdb outputs TRBD1, but without DNA this stays unchecked. The CDR3 is 14 residues long. The germline V gene encodes CDR1 MNHEY and CDR2 SMNVEV (reference sequence). The CDR3 sequence: CASSSRLQGQPQHF.

J is TRBJ2-5 and V is TRBV27; no DNA is available, so the TRBD1 call from TCRdb remains unchecked. This CDR3 spans 17 amino acids. Per the germline V gene, CDR1 is MNHEY and CDR2 is SMNVEV (reference sequence). The CDR3: CASSLDGSSGQKETQYF.

CDR3 in amino acids: CASGLADSYNEQFF. The rearrangement links TRBV6-5 to TRBJ2-1; TCRdb's D call of TRBD2 is untestable without DNA. CDR3 length: 14 residues. The germline gives CDR1 MNHEY, CDR2 SVGAGI.

V is TRBV15 and J is TRBJ2-7. The CDR3 extends over 14 amino acids. Germline CDR1 reads LNHNV; CDR2 reads YYDKDF (reference sequence). CDR3 loop: CATSTARTSYEQYF.

The rearrangement uses TRBV12-3 or TRBV12-4 and TRBJ2-5. CDR3 size: 16 residues. The CDR3 loop is CASSPTENRYQETQYF.

The chain recombines TRBV11-2 with TRBJ2-5; as DNA is missing, the TRBD2 call by TCRdb cannot be tested. Germline V lookup: CDR1 SGHAT, CDR2 FQNNGV. The CDR3 contains 15 residues. CDR3 amino acids: CASSSSGRDMETQYF.

The rearrangement joins TRBV12-3 or TRBV12-4 to TRBJ2-3; TCRdb calls TRBD1, which cannot be checked without DNA. The CDR3 runs to 14 residues. CDR3 residues: CASSLTRGQYTQYF.

The chain is built from TRBV3-1 and TRBJ1-1. This CDR3 is built from 15 residues. Germline values: CDR1 LGHDT, CDR2 YNNKEL (reference sequence). Here the CDR3 reads CASSQVSDLLREAFF.

The CDR3 here is CASSLDWSGSSSYEQYF. The gene calls are TRBV5-1 and TRBJ2-7; TCRdb names TRBD2, which stays unverified in the absence of DNA. The germline V gene encodes CDR1 SGHRS and CDR2 YFSETQ. CDR3 size: 17 residues.

V and J are TRBV3-1 and TRBJ2-3. The CDR3 is 13 residues long. Per germline, CDR1 LGHDT and CDR2 YNNKEL (reference sequence). The CDR3 reads CASSQDYVDTQYF.

The genes are TRBV18 and TRBJ1-1; TCRdb's D call of TRBD1 is untestable without DNA. The length of the CDR3 is 16 residues. From germline, CDR1 is KGHSH and CDR2 LQKENI. CDR3: CASSPRNRALNTEAFF.

The chain recombines TRBV9 with TRBJ2-7. CDR1 is SGDLS and CDR2 is YYNGEE in the germline V gene. CDR3 size: 14 residues. The CDR3 here is CASSPHSVSYEQYF. The full variable domain, rest sourced from reference TRBV9 and TRBJ2-7, is DSGVTQTPKHLITATGQRVTLRCSPRSGDLSVYWYQQSLDQGLQFLIQYYNGEERAKGNILERFSAQQFPDLHSELNLSSLELGDSALYFCASSPHSVSYEQYFGPGTRLTVT.

This chain uses TRBV12-3 or TRBV12-4 with TRBJ1-6; lacking DNA, the TRBD1 call made by TCRdb goes unchecked. The CDR3 sequence is 15 residues long. CDR3 loop: CASTPTGLNGSPLHF.

The chain couples TRBV7-2 to TRBJ2-5; TCRdb indicates TRBD2, and absent DNA this call remains unverified. Germline CDR1 and CDR2: SGHTA and FQGNSA. CDR3 length: 17 amino acids. The CDR3 sequence is CASSSPSGRADQETQYF.

The chain links TRBV4-1 to TRBJ2-5; no DNA is available, so the TRBD1 call from TCRdb remains unchecked. The CDR3 covers 16 residues. Germline V gene lookup returns CDR1 MGHRA and CDR2 YSYEKL. CDR3 protein: CASSQAGQGKQETQYF.

The chain carries TRBV10-3 and TRBJ2-1; TCRdb's D call of TRBD1 is untestable without DNA. CDR1 is ENHRY, CDR2 SYGVKD, per germline. This CDR3 has 15 residues. The CDR3 is CAIQTRARGNYEQFF.

The V and J genes are TRBV29-1 and TRBJ1-2; the D call of TRBD1 rests on TCRdb alone, since no DNA is present to check it. This CDR3 has 12 amino acids. Germline V gene lookup returns CDR1 SQVTM and CDR2 ANQGSEA. CDR3 loop: CSVDRTPGGYTF.

The chain combines TRBV7-2 with TRBJ1-2. The germline CDR1 and CDR2 sequences are SGHTA and FQGNSA. CDR3 size: 14 residues. CDR3 sequence reads: CASSLPMSGIGYTF.